Included here is one T cell receptor beta chain sequence, with context. Its target is not known. TCRdb keeps only in-frame clones here, not all; method: immunoSEQ multiplex PCR. This sample has tens of thousands of clones; roughly 78% occur once, and the top ten carry about 21%. This sample is drawn from a study of OX40 agonist ivuxolimab in advanced cancers. Study-level points and caveats: Undetermined was the antigen specificity of the expanded peripheral T cells. Clones of CD4+ and CD8+ blood T cells grew by week 6 at doses of 0.1 to 3.0 mg/kg.

Germline assignment: CDR1 SGHNT and CDR2 YYREEE (reference sequence). Trimming removed 5 bases from V and 2 bases from J, with 14 bases in between. The CDR3 has 15 residues. The chain has TRBV5-4 and TRBJ1-5, with D uncertain. This sample comprised CD4+ or CD8+ T cells sorted from blood, obtained in a trial of the OX40 agonist ivuxolimab. The sequence came from an adult with an advanced solid tumor such as melanoma, head and neck, liver or kidney cancer. The CDR3 region is CASSRVGMGNQPQHF. The CDR3, as DNA: TGTGCCAGCAGTAGGGTAGGGATGGGCAATCAGCCCCAGCATTTT. The variable domain in full, with the rest retrieved from reference TRBV5-4 and TRBJ1-5, is ETGVTQSPTHLIKTRGQQVTLRCSSQSGHNTVSWYQQALGQGPQFIFQYYREEENGRGNFPPRFSGLQFPNYSSELNVNALELDDSALYLCASSRVGMGNQPQHFGDGTRLSIL.